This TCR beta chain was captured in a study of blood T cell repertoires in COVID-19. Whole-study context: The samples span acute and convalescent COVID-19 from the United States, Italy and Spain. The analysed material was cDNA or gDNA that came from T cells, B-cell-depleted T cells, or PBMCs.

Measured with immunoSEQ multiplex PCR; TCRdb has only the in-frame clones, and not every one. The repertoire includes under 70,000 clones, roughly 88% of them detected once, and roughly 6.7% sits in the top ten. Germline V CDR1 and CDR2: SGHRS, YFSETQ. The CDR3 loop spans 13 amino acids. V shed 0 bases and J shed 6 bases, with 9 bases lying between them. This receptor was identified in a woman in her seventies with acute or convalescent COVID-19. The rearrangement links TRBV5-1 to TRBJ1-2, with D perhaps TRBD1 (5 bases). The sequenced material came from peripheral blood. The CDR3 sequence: CASSLEPGHGYTF. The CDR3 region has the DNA TGCGCCAGCAGCTTGGAACCAGGGCATGGCTACACCTTC.